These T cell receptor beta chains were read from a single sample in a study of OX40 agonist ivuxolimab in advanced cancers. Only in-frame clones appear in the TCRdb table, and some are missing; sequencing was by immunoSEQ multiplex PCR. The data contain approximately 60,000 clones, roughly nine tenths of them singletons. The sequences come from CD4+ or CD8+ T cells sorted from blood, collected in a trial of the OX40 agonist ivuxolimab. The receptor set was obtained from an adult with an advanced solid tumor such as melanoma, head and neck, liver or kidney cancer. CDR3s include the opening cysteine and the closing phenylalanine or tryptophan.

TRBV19	CASSIDPGGLHEQYF
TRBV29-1	CSVTTGGESYEQYF
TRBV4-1	CASSQAGSRYNSPLHF
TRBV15	CATQLAGGWVGGDTQYF
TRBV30	CAWSSGLNTIYF
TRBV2	CASSEAPSDLYERYF
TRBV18	CASSPPRAAEETQYF
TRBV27	CASSFPDRGGDQPQHF
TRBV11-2	CASSLTGGHNEQFF
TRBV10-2	CASATSGETQYF
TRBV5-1	CASSLDGTASYEQYF
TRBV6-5	CASSLTSGGQETQYF
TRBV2	CASSGPGTSGAQGTDTQYF
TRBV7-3	CASSSAVASYEQYF
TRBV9	CASSVFTSGTGELFF
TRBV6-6	CASGAGLNYEQYF
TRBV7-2	CASSLGLNQPQHF
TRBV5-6	CASSLGDSSYNEQFF
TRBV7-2	CASSLGQGGYGYTF
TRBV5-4	CASSPTRGLRATDTQYF
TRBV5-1	CASSLLGTASSGNTIYF
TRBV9	CASSVRWGADGELFF
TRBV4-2	CASSPRLAGADTQYF
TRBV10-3	CATRQGADNTIYF
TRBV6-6	CASSWDTANTGELFF
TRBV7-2	CASSPRPGDPPADTQYF
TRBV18	CASSPPGTGDEKLFF